The entry that follows covers one TCR beta chain sequence. Unstimulated regulatory T cells (CD4+CD25+CD127-), CD4+CD25- non-regulatory cells, CD4 and CD8 cells were FACS-sorted from thawed PBMCs. Clones were sequenced by immunoSEQ multiplex PCR, and TCRdb holds only the in-frame ones, with some missing. The sample carries about 240,000 clones, 65% to 85% recorded once. With 10 bases removed from V and 7 bases from J, the gap between germline ends came to 20 bases. This CDR3 is built from 14 residues. Germline loops: CDR1 SEHNR, CDR2 FQNEAQ (reference sequence). These data belong to a study of Tregs in tolerant kidney transplant recipients.

Specimen: CD4+ T cells from blood. The origin of this receptor is a human donor in good health. The chain links TRBV7-9 to TRBJ2-1, with TRBD1 as a possible D gene (6 bases). CDR3 sequence: CAIRGDNRGNEQFF. The CDR3 coding sequence is TGTGCCATCAGGGGAGACAACCGAGGAAATGAGCAGTTCTTC.